Sequencing of this T cell receptor (beta chain) was carried out in a study of blood T cell repertoires in COVID-19 (TCRdb year 2020). Notes on the research overall: Samples covering the acute and convalescent phases of COVID-19 were provided by collaborators in the United States, Italy and Spain. The repertoires were released in a freely available public database meant as a resource for research on the immune response to SARS-CoV-2. The samples were drawn from the first 160 participants of the ongoing ImmuneRACE study and from about 1,200 subjects provided by 6 global collaborators. The dataset comprised deeply sampled blood TCRbeta repertoires from subjects exposed to, actively infected with, or recovered from COVID-19. The sample metadata nearly always contained a de-identified subject ID, COVID-19 status, age in years and sex. Where HLA class I and class II types were available, the types were taken from metadata supplied by the sample provider, not from assay-based typing. The prospective study material was composed of cDNA or gDNA derived from T cells, B-cell-depleted T cells, or PBMCs.

On the study overall, not on this receptor specifically: Clinical and demographic metadata were provided uncurated, with the amount varying by source and participant.

Sequences SGHDT (CDR1) and YYEEEE (CDR2) are obtained from the germline V gene. V is shortened by 3 bases, J by 2 bases, and the region joining them spans 8 bases. The CDR3 numbers 14 residues from cysteine through phenylalanine. Only the CDR3 region is kept as DNA, spanning 42 bases read in frame from base 1. Collaborating institutions collected whole blood in K2EDTA tubes following their own protocols. For TCRbeta analysis, collaborators shipped samples as frozen whole blood, isolated PBMCs, or DNA extracted from either of those sample types. Note on this clone: What this receptor recognizes is not known. It has no much larger one-base neighbor in the sample; base qualities were not kept.

TCRbeta CDR3 regions were amplified from genomic DNA using the immunoSEQ Assay, a bias-controlled multiplex PCR. Turning to the authors' computational methods: Within the assay, amplification of reference gene primers was used to estimate how many nucleated cells each sample contained. Sequence reads were collapsed and filtered to measure the absolute abundance of every unique TCRbeta CDR3 rearrangement. Productive Simpson clonality was computed per sample as the square root of Simpson's diversity index over productive rearrangements. The table was pulled from immuneACCESS by TCRdb, which kept in-frame rearrangements only. Such tables lose some clones; where checked, under half of the loss comes from unresolved V genes, and the rest has no known cause. From that table come the V and J calls and clone size; the DNA was used to work out D and trimming. Within this sample are around 150,000 clones, with approximately 84% of them counted one time only. The ten largest clones represent 22% of the sample.

The source is a woman of 80 years or more with acute or convalescent COVID-19. This receptor chain uses TRBV5-6 and TRBJ2-2, and possibly TRBD2, on 6 matching bases. Sequenced sample: peripheral blood. The DNA reads TGTGCCAGCAGCTCGGGACTTAACACCGGGGAGCTGTTTTTT. Translated, this is CASSSGLNTGELFF.